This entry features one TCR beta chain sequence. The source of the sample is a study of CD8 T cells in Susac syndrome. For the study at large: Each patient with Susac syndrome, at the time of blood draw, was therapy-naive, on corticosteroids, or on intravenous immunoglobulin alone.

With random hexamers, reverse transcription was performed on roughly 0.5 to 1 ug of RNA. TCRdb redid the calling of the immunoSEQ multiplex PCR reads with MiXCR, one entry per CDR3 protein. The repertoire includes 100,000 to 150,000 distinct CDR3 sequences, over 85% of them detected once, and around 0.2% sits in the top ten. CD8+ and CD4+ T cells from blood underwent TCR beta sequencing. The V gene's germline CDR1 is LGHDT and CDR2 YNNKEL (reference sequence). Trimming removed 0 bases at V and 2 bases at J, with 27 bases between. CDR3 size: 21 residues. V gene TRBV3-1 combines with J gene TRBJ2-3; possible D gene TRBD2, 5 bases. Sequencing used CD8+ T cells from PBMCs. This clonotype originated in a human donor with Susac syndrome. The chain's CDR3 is CASSQDLSSGLSEGYTDTQYF. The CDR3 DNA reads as TGTGCCAGCAGCCAAGATCTGTCGAGCGGCTTATCAGAGGGTTACACAGATACGCAGTATTTT.